The 3 T cell receptor beta chains listed next were all sequenced from one sample in a study (dated by TCRdb to 2014 to 2015). CD4+CD25+CD127-/low cells were isolated as Tregs. The library was prepared using 5' RACE. Sequenced on an Illumina MiSeq. In-frame beta chains were kept once TCRdb had trimmed the public reads at Q25 with fastp and called clones with MiXCR. Rows merge per CDR3 protein into single entries with the most common DNA and genes. In all, the sample holds roughly 60,000 distinct CDR3 sequences, and approximately 26% of those were seen once. The top ten clonotypes cover 2.2% of the sample. Sequencing was done on a sample of tumor-infiltrating Tregs sorted from the breast tumor. These receptors originate from a female donor with breast cancer.

The chain has TRBV4-2 and TRBJ1-3, with a weak D call TRBD1 (6 bases). The CDR3 is made up of 16 amino acids. From germline, CDR1 is LGHNA and CDR2 YNFKEQ. V gave up 3 bases and J gave up 3 bases, with 15 bases separating them. In DNA form, the CDR3 reads TGTGCCAGCAGCCAGGGAATAACAGGGAGTGGAAACACCATATATTTT. Translating gives CASSQGITGSGNTIYF.

This clonotype was observed a handful of times. The chain recombines TRBV28 with TRBJ2-2; no definite D call. Germline assignment: CDR1 MDHEN and CDR2 SYDVKM. The length of the CDR3 is 10 residues. Trimming removed 10 bases from V and 4 bases from J, with 4 bases in between. CDR3 sequence reads: CATSTGELFF. Here the CDR3 DNA reads TGTGCCACGAGCACCGGGGAGCTGTTTTTT.

This clonotype was counted only a few times. V usage is TRBV15 and J usage is TRBJ2-1; 8 nucleotides align to TRBD2. The junction had 13 bases not matched to a gene; V was cut back by 1 base and J by 5 bases. The CDR3 is 18 residues long. Germline V gene data show CDR1 as LNHNV and CDR2 as YYDKDF (reference sequence). This CDR3 is CATSRVPPRTSLDNEQFF. CDR3 sequence (DNA): TGTGCCACCAGCAGAGTACCACCGAGGACTAGCCTTGACAATGAGCAGTTCTTC.